The sequence of this T cell receptor (beta chain) was determined in a study of blood T cell repertoires in COVID-19. TCRdb keeps only in-frame clones here, not all; method: immunoSEQ multiplex PCR. The sample carries 150,000 to 200,000 clones, 88% recorded once. Germline CDR1 is SEHNR and CDR2 is FQNEAQ (reference sequence). V was pared by 0 bases and J by 1 base, with 6 bases between. This CDR3 is built from 14 residues. Sample: peripheral blood. The V gene is TRBV7-9, the J gene TRBJ1-1; D is uncertain. This sequence originates from a human donor in a cohort sampled during active COVID-19. CDR3 DNA sequence: TGTGCCAGCAGCTTAGCCGCGGGGAACACTGAAGCTTTCTTT. Translated: CASSLAAGNTEAFF.